Shown below are 30 T cell receptor beta chains from a single sample sequenced in a study of T cells in Graves' hyperthyroidism and ophthalmopathy. Authors of the study amplified TCR beta CDR3 regions from RNA transcripts. The HTBI primer set drove a first-round RT-PCR of the TCR CDR3. TCRdb passed the multiplex PCR reads through MiXCR, listing each CDR3 protein once. The table lists about 160,000 distinct CDR3 sequences, over 7.5% of them singletons, with 22% in the top ten. Sequencing was done on a sample of blood. These TCRs come from a woman aged 18-35 years with Graves' hyperthyroidism that later progressed to Graves' ophthalmopathy.

This clonotype has a count of ten or more. This chain joins TRBV10-3 and TRBJ2-5; D remains ambiguous. Germline V gene sequence: CDR1 ENHRY, CDR2 SYGVKD. V lost 2 bases, J lost 5 bases, and 9 bases lay in between. CDR3 length: 13 amino acids. In DNA form, the CDR3 reads TGTGCCATCAGTGAGCGGCCCGCGGAGACCCAGTACTTC. It encodes CAISERPAETQYF.

The table lists this clonotype with many counts. The J gene is TRBJ2-5, the V gene TRBV6-1; 7 positions match TRBD2. The CDR3 extends over 15 amino acids. The V and J ends lost 0 bases and 2 bases, in that order; junction bases with no gene match: 3. Germline CDR1 and CDR2: MNHNS and SASEGT. The CDR3 DNA follows: TGTGCCAGCAGTGAAGCTCAAGCGGGGCAAGAGACCCAGTACTTC. Translated: CASSEAQAGQETQYF.

The CDR3 loop is CASSMGRSPLHF. CDR3 DNA sequence: TGTGCCAGTAGTATGGGGCGATCACCCCTCCACTTT. The V and J genes are TRBV19 and TRBJ1-6, with D perhaps matching TRBD1 (5 bases). The length of the CDR3 is 12 residues. Looked up from germline, CDR1 is LNHDA and CDR2 is SQIVND (reference sequence). Trimming left V 3 bases short and J 10 bases short, with 7 bases between.

This clonotype appeared many times. The genes are TRBV7-2 and TRBJ2-2; TRBD2 is a possible D gene (6 bases). V was trimmed by 1 base and J by 5 bases, leaving 8 bases between them. The CDR3 extends over 14 amino acids. The germline gives CDR1 SGHTA, CDR2 FQGNSA. DNA of the CDR3: TGTGCCAGCAGCTTAGGGCTAGCGACCGGGGAGCTGTTTTTT. It is translated as CASSLGLATGELFF.

Points on this clonotype: A read error may explain this, as a much larger clone is one base away. This chain joins TRBV20-1 and TRBJ1-4; the D is unclear. CDR3 size: 15 residues. Per germline, CDR1 DFQATT and CDR2 SNEGSKA (reference sequence). Trimming removed 1 base from V and 8 bases from J, with 17 bases in between. CDR3 protein: CSARAAPGSGEKLFF. Here the CDR3 DNA reads TGCAGTGCTAGAGCGGCGCCGGGGAGTGGGGAAAAACTGTTTTTT.

In its sample, this clonotype was seen many times. This CDR3 is CASSLHRGTDTQYF. Written as DNA, the CDR3 is TGTGCCAGCAGCTTACACAGGGGGACAGATACGCAGTATTTT. This chain links TRBV7-8 with TRBJ2-3, with 8 bases matching TRBD1. V shed 2 bases, J shed 3 bases, and the junction held 1 base outside the gene matches. The germline CDR1 and CDR2 sequences are SGHVS and FQNEAQ. The CDR3 totals 14 residues.

The sample holds many counts of this clonotype. This chain links TRBV11-2 with TRBJ2-4; 12 bases match TRBD2. This CDR3 is built from 15 residues. Trimming took 5 bases from V and 6 from J; bases not matched to a gene: 5. Germline V lookup: CDR1 SGHAT, CDR2 FQNNGV. The CDR3 nucleotides read TGTGCCAGCAGCCCTACTAGCGGGGGGTCAAACATTCAGTACTTC. Its translation is CASSPTSGGSNIQYF.

This clonotype showed up many times. The J gene is TRBJ2-3, the V gene TRBV7-2; TRBD1 agrees at 7 bases. The CDR3 loop spans 15 amino acids. Germline V lookup: CDR1 SGHTA, CDR2 FQGNSA. With 4 bases clipped from V and 4 bases from J, the junction kept 8 bases outside the gene matches. The CDR3 sequence: CASSSTGQQSDTQYF. CDR3 nucleotide sequence: TGTGCCAGCAGCTCGACGGGACAGCAATCAGATACGCAGTATTTT.

This clonotype was detected ten times or more. The rearrangement links TRBV30 to TRBJ1-1; D remains ambiguous. V was trimmed by 6 bases and J by 3 bases, leaving 5 bases between them. Germline V CDR1 and CDR2: GTSNPN, SVGIG (reference sequence). CDR3 length equals 10 residues. The CDR3 DNA follows: TGTGCCTGTGGGGACACTGAAGCTTTCTTT. Translating it yields CACGDTEAFF. Filled out from reference TRBV30 and TRBJ1-1, the complete variable domain reads SQTIHQWPATLVQPVGSPLSLECTVEGTSNPNLYWYRQAAGRGLQLLFYSVGIGQISSEVPQNLSASRPQDRQFILSSKKLLLSDSGFYLCACGDTEAFFGQGTRLTVV.

This clonotype has only a few counts. The chain employs TRBV19 and TRBJ2-7; TRBD2 matches at 10 bases. The CDR3 sequence is 14 residues long. CDR1 is LNHDA and CDR2 is SQIVND in the germline V gene (reference sequence). With 3 bases clipped from V and 5 bases from J, the junction kept 4 bases outside the gene matches. The chain's CDR3 is CASSIGLAGDEQYF. The CDR3 bases are TGTGCCAGTAGTATTGGCCTAGCGGGAGACGAGCAGTACTTC.

This clonotype was found a few times. The CDR3 sequence is CATSRRLAGGLDEQFF. For the CDR3, the DNA is TGTGCCACCAGCAGAAGACTAGCGGGGGGGCTAGATGAGCAGTTCTTC. This chain links TRBV15 with TRBJ2-1, with 14 bases that match TRBD2. Losses at the gene ends were 2 bases for V and 8 bases for J; bases not matched to a gene: 5. Germline assignment: CDR1 LNHNV and CDR2 YYDKDF (reference sequence). The CDR3 contains 16 residues.

A word on this clonotype: Given a much more abundant clone one base away, this may be a read error. The rearrangement links TRBV29-1 to TRBJ1-1; no firm D call. The V end lost 5 bases, the J end lost 0 bases, and 7 bases lay between the germline ends. This CDR3 contains 12 residues. Per germline, CDR1 SQVTM and CDR2 ANQGSEA. CDR3 sequence: CSVRGMNTEAFF. CDR3 bases: TGCAGCGTTAGAGGAATGAACACTGAAGCTTTCTTT.

V gene TRBV4-1 combines with J gene TRBJ1-5; possible D gene TRBD1, 6 bases. V lost 0 bases and J lost 11, with 11 bases in between. The CDR3 has 13 amino acids. The germline gives CDR1 MGHRA, CDR2 YSYEKL. The DNA for the CDR3 is TGCGCCAGCAGCCAAGAATGGGGGGCAGCCCAGCATTTT. Translation gives CASSQEWGAAQHF.

This clonotype was seen at least ten times. CDR3 protein: CASSGTGSDYGYTF. The CDR3 bases are TGTGCCAGCAGCGGGACAGGGTCGGACTATGGCTACACCTTC. The J gene is TRBJ1-2, the V gene TRBV6-4; 9 bases are a match to TRBD1. Trimming took 6 bases from V and 3 from J; bases not matched to a gene: 5. The CDR3 length is 14 residues. CDR1 and CDR2 (germline): MRHNA, SNTAGT.

The chain combines TRBV19 with TRBJ1-2; no firm D call. The ends were cut back, 3 bases at V and 5 bases at J, with 13 bases in the middle. Germline V CDR1 and CDR2: LNHDA, SQIVND (reference sequence). The CDR3 totals 14 residues. CDR3 region: CASSMRPTEYGYTF. The CDR3 nucleotides are TGTGCCAGTAGTATGAGGCCTACCGAATATGGCTACACCTTC. Drawing the rest from reference TRBV19 and TRBJ1-2, the complete variable domain is DGGITQSPKYLFRKEGQNVTLSCEQNLNHDAMYWYRQDPGQGLRLIYYSQIVNDFQKGDIAEGYSVSREKKESFPLTVTSAQKNPTAFYLCASSMRPTEYGYTFGSGTRLTVV.

This clonotype was seen ten or more times. This chain links TRBV30 with TRBJ2-3; 9 bases align to TRBD2. In germline, CDR1 is GTSNPN, CDR2 SVGIG (reference sequence). There are 15 residues in the CDR3. The V and J ends lost 6 bases and 5 bases, in that order; junction bases with no gene match: 12. The CDR3 bases are TGTGCCTGCCCGAGGGAGCGGGGGGCGGTAGATACGCAGTATTTT. Encoded protein: CACPRERGAVDTQYF.

In this sample, this clonotype turned up a few times. This chain uses TRBV4-1 with TRBJ1-6; 7 nucleotides align to TRBD1. This CDR3 contains 15 residues. Germline lookup yields CDR1 MGHRA and CDR2 YSYEKL. After removal of 0 bases from V and 7 bases from J, the junction contained 3 bases not matched to a gene. The CDR3 coding sequence is TGCGCCAGCAGCCAAGAGGGACAGTACAATTCACCCCTCCACTTT. Amino acid sequence: CASSQEGQYNSPLHF.

This clonotype was recorded many times. The chain couples TRBV20-1 to TRBJ2-3; 7 nucleotides line up with TRBD1. With V trimmed by 5 bases and J by 6 bases, 11 bases remained unmatched. The CDR3 has 14 amino acids. The V gene's germline CDR1 is DFQATT and CDR2 SNEGSKA (reference sequence). CDR3 region: CSASTGEDGDTQYF. In DNA, the CDR3 is TGCAGTGCTTCAACAGGGGAAGATGGGGATACGCAGTATTTT.

The rearrangement links TRBV7-8 to TRBJ2-3; 7 bases map to TRBD2. The ends lost 8 bases at V and 0 bases at J; junction bases unmatched: 8. CDR3 size: 15 residues. Germline CDR1 reads SGHVS; CDR2 reads FQNEAQ. The CDR3, as DNA: TGTGCCAGCGTACTAGCGAAGAAGAGCACAGATACGCAGTATTTT. It yields the protein CASVLAKKSTDTQYF.

This clonotype was found many times. V is TRBV6-1 and J is TRBJ2-7; unclear D gene. The V end was cut by 5 bases, the J end by 6 bases, with 20 bases between. The germline CDR1 and CDR2 sequences are MNHNS and SASEGT. The CDR3 consists of 15 residues. In DNA, the CDR3 is TGTGCCAGCAGTCGACCCGACTCCGTGGGAAGCGAGCAGTACTTC. Translating it yields CASSRPDSVGSEQYF.

This clonotype was picked up many times. V gene TRBV5-4 combines with J gene TRBJ2-7; D gene uncertain. This CDR3 spans 12 amino acids. The V end lost 1 base, the J end lost 5 bases, and 7 bases lay between the germline ends. Germline values: CDR1 SGHNT, CDR2 YYREEE (reference sequence). CDR3 bases: TGTGCCAGCAGCTTGTCCGGCGACGAGCAGTACTTC. This translates into CASSLSGDEQYF.

This clonotype appeared many times. The chain joins TRBV29-1 to TRBJ2-1; 9 nucleotides agree with TRBD2. J was trimmed by 9 bases and V by 4 bases; bases with no gene match: 10. Germline V lookup: CDR1 SQVTM, CDR2 ANQGSEA. CDR3 length equals 14 residues. CDR3 region: CSVVSSGINGEQFF. In DNA form, the CDR3 reads TGCAGCGTTGTGTCTAGCGGGATTAATGGTGAGCAGTTCTTC.

This clonotype was picked up many times. The chain combines TRBV6-1 with TRBJ1-5; 10 positions agree with TRBD1. The length of the CDR3 is 17 residues. V lost 6 bases and J lost 4; bases outside the gene matches: 12. CDR1 and CDR2 from the germline V gene are MNHNS and SASEGT. The CDR3 is CASRLSVDRGRNQPQHF. CDR3 bases: TGTGCCAGCAGATTATCTGTGGACAGGGGGAGAAATCAGCCCCAGCATTTT.

This clonotype has ten or more counts. The V and J genes are TRBV30 and TRBJ1-6, with TRBD1 matching over 7 bases. Trimming at V came to 4 bases and at J to 7 bases, leaving 10 bases not matched to a gene. This CDR3 spans 15 amino acids. CDR1 is GTSNPN, CDR2 SVGIG, per germline (reference sequence). The CDR3 here is CAWNPASGGNSPLHF. The CDR3 bases are TGTGCCTGGAACCCAGCGTCAGGGGGAAATTCACCCCTCCACTTT.

The chain uses TRBV7-9 and TRBJ2-5; D is unclear. Germline lookup yields CDR1 SEHNR and CDR2 FQNEAQ (reference sequence). The CDR3 is 13 residues long. The V gene lost 3 bases and the J gene lost 1 base, with 6 bases spanning the gap. The CDR3 reads CASSFSTQETQYF. CDR3 nucleotides: TGTGCCAGCAGCTTTTCCACCCAAGAGACCCAGTACTTC. The whole variable domain, filled in from reference TRBV7-9 and TRBJ2-5, reads DTGVSQNPRHKITKRGQNVTFRCDPISEHNRLYWYRQTLGQGPEFLTYFQNEAQLEKSRLLSDRFSAERPKGSFSTLEIQRTEQGDSAMYLCASSFSTQETQYFGPGTRLLVL.

This clonotype was seen at least ten times. This rearrangement joins TRBV2 to TRBJ1-4; 8 nucleotides line up with TRBD1. The CDR3 has 15 amino acids. V shed 7 bases, J shed 0 bases, and the junction held 4 bases outside the gene matches. Looked up from germline, CDR1 is SNHLY and CDR2 is FYNNEI. The CDR3 loop reads CASTSDRATNEKLFF. CDR3 nucleotides: TGTGCCAGCACCTCGGACAGGGCAACTAATGAAAAACTGTTTTTT.

Ten or more counts support this clonotype. V and J are TRBV11-2 and TRBJ2-7; no reliable D call. Germline V gene lookup returns CDR1 SGHAT and CDR2 FQNNGV. The V and J ends lost 0 bases and 5 bases respectively, with 5 bases between them. This CDR3 spans 12 amino acids. CDR3 DNA: TGTGCCAGCAGCTTAGATTTCCACGAGCAGTACTTC. Its translation: CASSLDFHEQYF.

This clonotype was seen many times. The chain is built from TRBV14 and TRBJ1-1, with D hard to call. The CDR3 spans 15 residues. V was cut by 0 bases and J by 0 bases, with 8 bases left in between. Germline V CDR1 and CDR2: SGHDN, FVKESK. CDR3 nucleotide sequence: TGTGCCAGCAGCCAAGAAGCAGGTGTGAACACTGAAGCTTTCTTT. Translating gives CASSQEAGVNTEAFF.

About this clonotype: A single base separates this from a much larger clone, so it may be a read error. The CDR3 loop reads CASTITGTYEQYV. The CDR3 bases are TGTGCCAGCACTATAACGGGGACCTACGAGCAGTACGTC. The gene calls are TRBV12-3 or TRBV12-4 and TRBJ2-7; possible D gene TRBD2, 5 bases. The CDR3 has 13 residues. V was pared by 7 bases and J by 2 bases, with 12 bases between.

This clonotype was seen ten or more times. In DNA form, the CDR3 reads TGTGCCAGCAGCCACATCATGACAGGAGCCTACGAGCAGTACTTC. This codes for CASSHIMTGAYEQYF. The chain has TRBV3-1 and TRBJ2-7; D perhaps matches TRBD1 (6 bases). V was clipped by 3 bases and J by 2 bases, with 14 bases between them. Germline CDR1 reads LGHDT; CDR2 reads YNNKEL (reference sequence). The CDR3 runs 15 residues.